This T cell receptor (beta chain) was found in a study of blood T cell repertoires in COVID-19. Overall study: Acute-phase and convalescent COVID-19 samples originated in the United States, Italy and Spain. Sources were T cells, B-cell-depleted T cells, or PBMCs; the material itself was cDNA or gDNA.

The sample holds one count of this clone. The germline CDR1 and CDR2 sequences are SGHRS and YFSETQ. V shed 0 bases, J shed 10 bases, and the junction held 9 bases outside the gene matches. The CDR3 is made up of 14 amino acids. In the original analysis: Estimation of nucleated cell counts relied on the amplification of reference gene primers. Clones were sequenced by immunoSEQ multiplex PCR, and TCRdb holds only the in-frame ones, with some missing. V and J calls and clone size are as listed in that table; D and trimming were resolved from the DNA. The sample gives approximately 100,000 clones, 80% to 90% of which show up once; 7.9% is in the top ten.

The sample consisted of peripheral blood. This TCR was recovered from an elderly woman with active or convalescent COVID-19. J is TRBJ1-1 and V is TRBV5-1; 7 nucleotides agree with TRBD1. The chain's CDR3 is CASSLDLGQGGAFF. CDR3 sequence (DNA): TGCGCCAGCAGCTTGGACTTAGGCCAGGGGGGAGCTTTCTTT.